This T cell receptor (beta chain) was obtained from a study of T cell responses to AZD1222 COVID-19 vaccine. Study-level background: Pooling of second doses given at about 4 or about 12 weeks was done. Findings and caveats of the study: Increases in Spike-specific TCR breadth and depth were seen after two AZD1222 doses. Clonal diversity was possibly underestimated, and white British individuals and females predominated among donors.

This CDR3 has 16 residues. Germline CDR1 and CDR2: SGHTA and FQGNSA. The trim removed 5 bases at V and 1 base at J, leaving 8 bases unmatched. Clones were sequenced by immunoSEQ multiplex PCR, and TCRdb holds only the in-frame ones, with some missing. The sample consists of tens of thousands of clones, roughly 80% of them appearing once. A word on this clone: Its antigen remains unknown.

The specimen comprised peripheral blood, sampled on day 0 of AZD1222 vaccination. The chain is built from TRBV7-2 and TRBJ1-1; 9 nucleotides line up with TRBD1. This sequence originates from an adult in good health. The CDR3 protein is CASSRLPGQGNTEAFF. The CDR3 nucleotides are TGTGCCAGCAGCCGCCTCCCGGGACAGGGGAACACTGAAGCTTTCTTT.